This T cell receptor beta chain appears in the sequencing data of a study of T cells expressing NK-cell markers (dated by TCRdb to 2018 to 2021). About the full investigation: TCR beta-chain repertoires were profiled in sorted CD3+CD56+NKG2C+, CD3+CD56+NKG2C- and CD3+CD56-NKG2C+ T-cell subsets from several donors. Seven of the eight sequenced donors were HCMV-seropositive and one was HCMV-seronegative. All eight donors whose samples were sequenced were randomly selected healthy volunteers, three of them men and five women. The libraries were sequenced on Illumina HiSeq 2000/2500, MiSeq or NextSeq, producing 2 x 150 bp reads. Points the paper makes about the study in general: Whether the expanded NKG2C-expressing T cell clones were specific for HCMV antigens was left unclear. Those dominant clonotypes were again the most abundant among CD3+CD56-NKG2C+ cells in a handful of donors, at roughly 28.3-65%. For five or six donors, the dominant CD3+CD56+NKG2C+ clonotypes were among the top 10 CD8+ clonotypes and accounted for roughly 1.0-8% of CD8+ T cells.

A commercial ELISA kit detecting HCMV-specific IgG in serum was used to determine HCMV serostatus. Ficoll density gradient centrifugation was used to isolate peripheral blood mononuclear cells from blood. The listed sequencing device is Illumina HiSeq 2000. TCR beta cDNA libraries were prepared using 5'RACE template switching, which introduced a universal primer site and unique molecular identifiers. cDNA synthesis was primed from the TCR beta constant segment and was followed by two successive PCR amplification steps. The published analysis was carried out like this. MIGEC handled demultiplexing of the reads and grouping by UMI, while MiTCR was used to assemble and quantify clonotypes. To remove erroneous sequences, TCR cDNA sequences were retained only when supported by two or more reads. The tcR package was used for downstream repertoire analysis, with clonotypes matched between fractions based on CDR3 nucleotide sequence plus V segment. VDJmatch was used to annotate antigen specificity against VDJdb, with one amino acid substitution in CDR3 allowed. The reads underwent TCRdb reprocessing, giving one record for each CDR3 protein sequence and no DNA. The V and J calls and clone size come from TCRdb's table, not from the authors' own analysis. The sample has 300,000 to 450,000 distinct CDR3 sequences on record. Clones ranked in the top ten supply 5.2% of the sample.

Turning to this clonotype: No cognate antigen has been identified for it.

The CDR3 has 14 amino acids, counting the end cysteine and phenylalanine. Nucleotide data are not available. Via the germline V gene (reference sequence), CDR1 is DFQATT and CDR2 SNEGSKA. The V and J genes are TRBV20-1 and TRBJ2-1; TCRdb gives TRBD1 as the D gene, but with no DNA this cannot be confirmed. This clonotype was sampled from a man aged 18 to 69 in good health. The sequenced sample was blood T cells: a sorted CD56 or NKG2C T cell subset, CD4+ or CD8+ T cells, or bulk PBMC T cells (not recorded which). This receptor carries the CDR3 CSALPGAASNEQFF.